The rows below give T cell receptor beta chains drawn from one sample of a study of T cell responses to AZD1222 COVID-19 vaccine. Assay used: immunoSEQ multiplex PCR; TCRdb lists only in-frame clones, some missing. The table has about 140,000 clones, less than 95% seen once. This specimen was peripheral blood, taken on day 0 of AZD1222 vaccination. These receptors came from an adult in good health. Each CDR3 is given with its conserved first and last residue. The order of the fields is D gene, clone size, J gene, V gene, CDR3 protein, CDR3 DNA. D genes are given only for firm matches. Size is omitted from some rows. Given values are once, few, many or a class for expanded clones.

>TRBD1|.|TRBJ1-2|TRBV27
CASSLSWTGAGEGYGYTF
TGTGCCAGCAGTTTATCTTGGACAGGGGCGGGAGAGGGCTATGGCTACACCTTC
>TRBD2|.|TRBJ2-3|TRBV7-9
CASSLGGVAGVSDTQYF
TGTGCCAGCAGCTTGGGTGGGGTAGCGGGAGTTTCGGATACGCAGTATTTT
>.|.|TRBJ2-1|TRBV12-3/TRBV12-4
CASQVTGWNEQFF
TGTGCCAGCCAGGTAACCGGGTGGAATGAGCAGTTCTTC
>.|.|TRBJ1-1|TRBV11-3
CASSLDAGSAEAFF
TGTGCCAGCAGCTTAGATGCCGGGAGCGCTGAAGCTTTCTTT
>.|.|TRBJ1-2|TRBV4-1
CASSQEPKGRGRGYTF
TGCGCCAGCAGCCAAGAGCCCAAGGGAAGGGGACGGGGCTACACCTTC
>.|.|TRBJ2-3|TRBV4-1
CASSPREPISTDTQYF
TGCGCCAGCAGCCCTCGGGAGCCGATTAGCACAGATACGCAGTATTTT
>TRBD1|.|TRBJ2-1|TRBV10-3
CAISAGGSYNEQFF
TGTGCCATCAGCGCAGGGGGTTCCTACAATGAGCAGTTCTTC
>TRBD2|.|TRBJ2-7|TRBV5-1
CASRRGTSGAVYEQYF
TGCGCCAGCAGGAGGGGCACTAGCGGGGCCGTCTACGAGCAGTACTTC
>.|.|TRBJ2-2|TRBV3-1/TRBV3-2
CASSEGTGELFF
TGTGCCAGCAGCGAGGGGACCGGGGAGCTGTTTTTT
>.|.|TRBJ1-1|TRBV11-3
CASSLGRLNTEAFF
TGTGCCAGCAGCTTAGGACGGCTGAACACTGAAGCTTTCTTT
>TRBD1|once|TRBJ2-7|TRBV6-5
CASTYSGQGGYEQYF
TGTGCCAGCACCTACTCGGGACAGGGGGGCTACGAGCAGTACTTC
>.|.|TRBJ1-2|TRBV19
CASRIFGDRGYTF
TGTGCCAGTAGGATTTTTGGGGATCGTGGCTACACCTTC
>TRBD1|.|TRBJ1-2|TRBV7-2
CASRPTGAGYGYTF
TGTGCCAGCCGACCCACAGGGGCTGGCTATGGCTACACCTTC
>TRBD1|.|TRBJ1-1|TRBV24-1
CATSDTGVTEAFF
TGTGCCACCAGCGACACAGGGGTCACTGAAGCTTTCTTT
>.|.|TRBJ2-7|TRBV18
CASSPQGLVSYEQYF
TGTGCCAGCTCACCACAAGGTCTTGTCTCCTACGAGCAGTACTTC
>.|.|TRBJ2-5|TRBV7-7
CASSSQETQYF
TGTGCTAGCAGCTCACAAGAGACCCAGTACTTC
>TRBD2|.|TRBJ2-3|TRBV10-3
CAISEYSGRGDTQYF
TGTGCCATCAGTGAGTATAGCGGGAGAGGCGATACGCAGTATTTT
>.|.|TRBJ2-1|TRBV3-1/TRBV3-2
CASSLKSPGYNEQFF
TGTGCCAGCAGCCTAAAGTCGCCGGGCTACAATGAGCAGTTCTTC
>.|.|TRBJ2-3|TRBV19
CASSIPTGLDSPLWDTQYF
TGTGCCAGTAGTATACCAACTGGGCTGGACAGCCCACTTTGGGATACGCAGTATTTT
>TRBD1|.|TRBJ1-2|TRBV28
CASGDRAGYGYTF
TGTGCCAGCGGCGACAGGGCCGGGTATGGCTACACCTTC
>.|few|TRBJ1-4|TRBV19
CASNPPGREKLFF
TGTGCCAGTAATCCCCCGGGCCGCGAAAAACTGTTTTTT
>TRBD2|.|TRBJ2-2|TRBV5-1
CASSLGLAGCTGELFF
TGCGCCAGCAGCTTGGGACTAGCGGGCTGTACCGGGGAGCTGTTTTTT
>TRBD1|.|TRBJ1-6|TRBV18
CASSSRQGRLSPLHF
TGTGCCAGCTCATCCCGACAGGGACGACTTTCACCCCTCCACTTT
>.|few|TRBJ1-4|TRBV6-6
CVSADAGRLEKLFF
TGTGTCTCCGCAGACGCGGGACGTCTAGAAAAACTGTTTTTT
>.|.|TRBJ1-3|TRBV5-1
CASSLGPGRDSGNTIYF
TGCGCCAGCAGCTTGGGCCCGGGGAGGGACTCTGGAAACACCATATATTTT
>.|.|TRBJ2-1|TRBV7-9
CASSLSQGANEQFF
TGTGCCAGCAGCCTCTCCCAAGGGGCCAATGAGCAGTTCTTC
>.|.|TRBJ1-3|TRBV30
CAWYRVGSGNTIYF
TGTGCCTGGTACAGGGTGGGCTCTGGAAACACCATATATTTT
>.|.|TRBJ1-4|TRBV6-6
CASSPSPNIPANINEKLFF
TGTGCCAGCAGTCCCTCCCCCAACATCCCTGCCAATATAAATGAAAAACTGTTTTTT
>.|.|TRBJ1-2|TRBV5-6
CASSPPIAPGGYTF
TGTGCCAGCAGCCCCCCAATAGCCCCTGGGGGCTACACCTTC
>.|.|TRBJ1-4|TRBV18
CASSPYRATNEKLFF
TGTGCCAGCTCGCCCTACAGAGCAACTAATGAAAAACTGTTTTTT
>.|few|TRBJ2-5|TRBV24-1
CATSTGAQETQYF
TGTGCCACCAGTACGGGAGCCCAAGAGACCCAGTACTTC
>TRBD2|.|TRBJ2-1|TRBV5-4
CASSLFAGDNEQFF
TGTGCCAGCAGCTTGTTTGCGGGGGACAATGAGCAGTTCTTC
>.|.|TRBJ2-5|TRBV10-1
CASSVNFQYF
TGCGCCAGCAGTGTGAACTTCCAGTACTTC
>.|.|TRBJ2-7|TRBV3-1/TRBV3-2
CASSHAQLGYEQYF
TGTGCCAGCAGCCACGCCCAGTTGGGCTACGAGCAGTACTTC
>TRBD2|.|TRBJ2-3|TRBV5-6
CASSLLRLAGNADTQYF
TGTGCCAGCAGCTTGCTACGACTAGCGGGAAATGCAGATACGCAGTATTTT
>.|.|TRBJ2-1|TRBV24-1
CATSDLRPESYNEQFF
TGTGCCACCAGTGATTTGAGGCCGGAATCCTACAATGAGCAGTTCTTC
>.|.|TRBJ1-1|TRBV3-1/TRBV3-2
CASSQVGPGGEAFF
TGTGCCAGCAGCCAAGTTGGACCAGGTGGGGAAGCTTTCTTT